The 9 T cell receptor beta chains below come from one sample, sequenced in a study of shared clonotypes between healthy human individuals (dated by TCRdb to the early 2020s). Library preparation employed the immunoSEQ multiplex PCR assay. TCRdb retrieved this table from immuneACCESS and kept in-frame rearrangements only. Not all clones are present; in checked studies, unresolved V genes account for under half, and no reason is known for the remainder. Within this sample are roughly 2.5 million clones, with more than 90% of them counted one time only. The top ten clonotypes cover over 0.12% of the sample. Sequencing used naive CD4+ T cells sorted from blood. Sample cell subset or site, as interpreted from the label and publication: CD45RA+ positively selected. These receptors were obtained from a man younger than 30 in good health.

The chain links TRBV18 to TRBJ2-1, with TRBD2 identical over 10 bases. The CDR3 runs to 15 residues. With 3 bases clipped from V and 9 bases from J, the junction kept 8 bases outside the gene matches. Looked up from germline, CDR1 is KGHSH and CDR2 is LQKENI. The CDR3 bases are TGTGCCAGCTCACCTACTAGCGGGGCAGGGGGTGAGCAGTTCTTC. Translation gives CASSPTSGAGGEQFF.

The chain links TRBV6-5 to TRBJ1-6; perhaps TRBD1 as D (5 bases). There are 13 residues in the CDR3. Trimming took 5 bases from V and 7 from J, leaving 9 bases between them. The germline CDR1 and CDR2 sequences are MNHEY and SVGAGI. The chain's CDR3 is CASSVGQNSPLHF. DNA of the CDR3: TGTGCCAGCAGTGTGGGGCAGAATTCACCCCTCCACTTT.

The chain uses TRBV2 and TRBJ2-5; the match to TRBD2 covers 8 bases. TRBJ2-7 matches the DNA end more closely, so the J call is doubtful. This CDR3 has 16 residues. Germline CDR1 SNHLY, CDR2 FYNNEI. The CDR3 sequence is CASSGATSATVYEQYF. The DNA of the CDR3 is TGTGCCAGCAGTGGAGCGACTAGCGCAACGGTCTACGAGCAGTACTTC.

The chain couples TRBV6-5 to TRBJ1-6; no clear D. Germline assignment: CDR1 MNHEY and CDR2 SVGAGI. V dropped 2 bases and J dropped 7 bases, with 15 bases sitting between them. The CDR3 runs 16 residues. The CDR3 nucleotides read TGTGCCAGCAGTTACCTCATCGGAACAAAAAATTCACCCCTCCACTTT. The encoded protein is CASSYLIGTKNSPLHF.

The chain joins TRBV5-4 to TRBJ2-4; tentatively, D is TRBD1 or TRBD2 (6 bases each). In germline, CDR1 is SGHNT, CDR2 YYREEE (reference sequence). CDR3 length: 16 residues. Trimming shortened V by 2 bases and J by 6 bases, and 18 bases separated the two germline ends. The CDR3 DNA reads TGTGCCAGCAGCTTTAGACTAGAAGGGGGAATAAACATTCAGTACTTC. It is translated as CASSFRLEGGINIQYF.

The V call is TRBV5-4, the J call TRBJ2-2; 11 bases agree with TRBD2. The length of the CDR3 is 15 residues. V shed 9 bases and J 3 bases; nucleotides not matched to a gene: 7. Germline V CDR1 and CDR2: SGHNT, YYREEE (reference sequence). The CDR3 coding sequence is TGTGCCACCACTAGCGGGGGCCTTTACACCGGGGAGCTGTTTTTT. As protein: CATTSGGLYTGELFF.

This clone was seen a single time. The chain links TRBV2 to TRBJ2-7, with no clear D. Trimming left V 11 bases short and J 7 bases short, with 18 bases between. Germline CDR1 SNHLY, CDR2 FYNNEI. This CDR3 has 12 amino acids. CDR3 amino acids: CACREEFPEQYF. The CDR3 bases are TGTGCCTGCCGCGAGGAGTTCCCTGAGCAGTACTTC.

This rearrangement joins TRBV30 to TRBJ1-5; D is ambiguous. This CDR3 has 12 residues. Trimming cost V 4 bases and J 4 bases, with 8 bases left between them. Germline CDR1 and CDR2: GTSNPN and SVGIG (reference sequence). CDR3 sequence (DNA): TGTGCCTGGAAAGTAGGTAATCAGCCCCAGCATTTT. Translated, it gives CAWKVGNQPQHF.

This chain links TRBV5-1 with TRBJ2-1; tentative D call: TRBD2 (6 bases). The ends were cut back, 0 bases at V and 1 base at J, with 14 bases in the middle. CDR1 and CDR2 (germline): SGHRS, YFSETQ. The CDR3 contains 17 residues. CDR3 sequence: CASSLALASESYNEQFF. The CDR3 DNA follows: TGCGCCAGCAGCTTGGCCTTGGCTAGCGAATCCTACAATGAGCAGTTCTTC.